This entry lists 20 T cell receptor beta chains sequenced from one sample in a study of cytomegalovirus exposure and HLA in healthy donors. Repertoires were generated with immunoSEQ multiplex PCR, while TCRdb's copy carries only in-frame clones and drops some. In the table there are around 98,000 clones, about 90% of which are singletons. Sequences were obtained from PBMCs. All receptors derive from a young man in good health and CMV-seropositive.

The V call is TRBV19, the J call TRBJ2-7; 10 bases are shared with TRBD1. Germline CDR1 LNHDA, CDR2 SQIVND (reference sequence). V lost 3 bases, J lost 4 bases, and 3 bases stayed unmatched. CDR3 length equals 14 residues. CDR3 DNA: TGTGCCAGTAGTATCACGGGACAGGGGTACGAGCAGTACTTC. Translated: CASSITGQGYEQYF.

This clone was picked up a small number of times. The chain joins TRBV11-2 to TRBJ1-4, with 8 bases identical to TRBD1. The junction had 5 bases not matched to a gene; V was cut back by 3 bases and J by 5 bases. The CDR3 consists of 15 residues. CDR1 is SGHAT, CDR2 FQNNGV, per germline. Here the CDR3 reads CASSFQRTGNEKLFF. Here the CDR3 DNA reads TGTGCCAGCAGCTTTCAGAGGACAGGGAATGAAAAACTGTTTTTT.

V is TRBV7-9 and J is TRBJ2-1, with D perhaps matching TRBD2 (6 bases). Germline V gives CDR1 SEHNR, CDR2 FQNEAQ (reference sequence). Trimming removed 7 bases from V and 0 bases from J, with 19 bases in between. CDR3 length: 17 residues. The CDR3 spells CASTPGTGSGSYNEQFF. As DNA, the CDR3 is TGTGCCAGCACACCTGGGACCGGGAGTGGCTCCTACAATGAGCAGTTCTTC.

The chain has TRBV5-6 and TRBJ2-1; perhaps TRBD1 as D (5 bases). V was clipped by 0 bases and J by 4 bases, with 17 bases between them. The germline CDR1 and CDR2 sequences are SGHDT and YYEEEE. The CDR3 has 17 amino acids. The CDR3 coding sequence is TGTGCCAGCAGCTTGGTAGGGGCGGCAATAACATACAATGAGCAGTTCTTC. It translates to CASSLVGAAITYNEQFF.

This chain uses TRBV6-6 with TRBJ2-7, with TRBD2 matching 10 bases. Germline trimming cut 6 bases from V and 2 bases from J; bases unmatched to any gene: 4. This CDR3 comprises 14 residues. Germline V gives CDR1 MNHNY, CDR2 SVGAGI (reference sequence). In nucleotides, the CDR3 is TGTGCCAGCAGGGTAGCGGGGGGCACCTACGAGCAGTACTTC. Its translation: CASRVAGGTYEQYF.

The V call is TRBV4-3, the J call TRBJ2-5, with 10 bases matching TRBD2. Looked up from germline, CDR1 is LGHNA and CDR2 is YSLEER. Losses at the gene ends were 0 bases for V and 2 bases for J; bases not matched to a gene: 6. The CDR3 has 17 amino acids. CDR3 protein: CASSQETSGNHQETQYF. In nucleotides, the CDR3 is TGCGCCAGCAGCCAAGAAACTAGCGGGAACCATCAAGAGACCCAGTACTTC.

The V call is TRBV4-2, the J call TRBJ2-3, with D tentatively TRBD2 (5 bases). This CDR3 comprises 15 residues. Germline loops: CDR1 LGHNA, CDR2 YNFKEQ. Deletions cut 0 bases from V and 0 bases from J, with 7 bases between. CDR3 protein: CASSQDGDSTDTQYF. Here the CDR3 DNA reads TGTGCCAGCAGCCAAGACGGGGATAGCACAGATACGCAGTATTTT.

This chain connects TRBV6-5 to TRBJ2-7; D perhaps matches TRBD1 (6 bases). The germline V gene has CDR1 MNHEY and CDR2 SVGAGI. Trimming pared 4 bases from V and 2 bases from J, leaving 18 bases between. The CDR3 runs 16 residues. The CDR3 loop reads CASSSPRGGATYEQYF. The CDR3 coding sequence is TGTGCCAGCAGTTCCCCCCGAGGGGGAGCCACCTACGAGCAGTACTTC.

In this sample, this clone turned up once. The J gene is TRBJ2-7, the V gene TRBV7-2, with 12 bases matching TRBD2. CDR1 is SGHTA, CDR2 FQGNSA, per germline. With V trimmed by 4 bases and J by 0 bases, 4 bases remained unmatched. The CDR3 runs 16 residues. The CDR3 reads CASSSGTSGYSYEQYF. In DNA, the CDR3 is TGTGCCAGCAGCTCCGGGACTAGCGGGTACTCCTACGAGCAGTACTTC.

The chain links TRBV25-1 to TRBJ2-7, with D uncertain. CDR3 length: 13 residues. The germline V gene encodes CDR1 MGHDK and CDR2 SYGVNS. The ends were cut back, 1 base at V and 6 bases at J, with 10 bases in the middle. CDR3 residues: CASSEFFSSEQYF. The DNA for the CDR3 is TGTGCCAGCAGTGAATTCTTTAGTAGCGAGCAGTACTTC.

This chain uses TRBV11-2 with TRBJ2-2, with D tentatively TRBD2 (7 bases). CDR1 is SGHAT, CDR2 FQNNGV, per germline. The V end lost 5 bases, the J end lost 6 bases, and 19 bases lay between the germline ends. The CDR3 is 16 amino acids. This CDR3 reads CASSRLRGPNAGELFF. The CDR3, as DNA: TGTGCCAGCAGCCGACTGCGGGGGCCTAATGCCGGGGAGCTGTTTTTT. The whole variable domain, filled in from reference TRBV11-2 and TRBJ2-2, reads EAGVAQSPRYKIIEKRQSVAFWCNPISGHATLYWYQQILGQGPKLLIQFQNNGVVDDSQLPKDRFSAERLKGVDSTLKIQPAKLEDSAVYLCASSRLRGPNAGELFFGEGSRLTVL.

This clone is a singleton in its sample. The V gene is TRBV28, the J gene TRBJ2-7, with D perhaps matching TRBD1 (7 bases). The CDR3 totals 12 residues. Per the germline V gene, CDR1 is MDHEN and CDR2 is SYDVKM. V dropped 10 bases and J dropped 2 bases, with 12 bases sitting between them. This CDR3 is CATQGGPYEQYF. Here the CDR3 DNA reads TGTGCCACCCAGGGGGGCCCCTACGAGCAGTACTTC. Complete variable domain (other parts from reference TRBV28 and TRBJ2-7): DVKVTQSSRYLVKRTGEKVFLECVQDMDHENMFWYRQDPGLGLRLIYFSYDVKMKEKGDIPEGYSVSREKKERFSLILESASTNQTSMYLCATQGGPYEQYFGPGTRLTVT.

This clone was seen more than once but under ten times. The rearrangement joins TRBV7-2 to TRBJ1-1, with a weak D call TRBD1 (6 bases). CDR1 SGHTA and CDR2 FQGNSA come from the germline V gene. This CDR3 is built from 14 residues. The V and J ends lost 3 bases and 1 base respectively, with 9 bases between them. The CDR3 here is CASSFQGTNTEAFF. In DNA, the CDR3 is TGTGCCAGCAGCTTCCAGGGGACGAACACTGAAGCTTTCTTT.

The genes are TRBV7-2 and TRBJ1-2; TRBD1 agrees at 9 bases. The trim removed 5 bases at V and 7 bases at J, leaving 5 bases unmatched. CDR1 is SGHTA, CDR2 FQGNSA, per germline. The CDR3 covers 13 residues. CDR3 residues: CASSQDRGIGYTF. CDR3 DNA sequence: TGTGCCAGCAGCCAAGACAGGGGGATTGGCTACACCTTC.

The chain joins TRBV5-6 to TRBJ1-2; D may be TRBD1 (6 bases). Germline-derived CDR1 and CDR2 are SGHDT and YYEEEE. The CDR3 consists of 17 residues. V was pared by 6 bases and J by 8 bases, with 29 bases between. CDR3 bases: TGTGCCAGCAACTCCGGCCGACAGGTCCCTGCCTATGAGGGCTACACCTTC. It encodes CASNSGRQVPAYEGYTF.

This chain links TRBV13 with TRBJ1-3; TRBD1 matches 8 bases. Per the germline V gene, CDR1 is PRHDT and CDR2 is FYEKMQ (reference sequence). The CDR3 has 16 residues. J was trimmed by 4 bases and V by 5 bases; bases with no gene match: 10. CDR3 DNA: TGTGCCAGCAGCGACAACAGGGGGTCTTCAGGAAACACCATATATTTT. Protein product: CASSDNRGSSGNTIYF.

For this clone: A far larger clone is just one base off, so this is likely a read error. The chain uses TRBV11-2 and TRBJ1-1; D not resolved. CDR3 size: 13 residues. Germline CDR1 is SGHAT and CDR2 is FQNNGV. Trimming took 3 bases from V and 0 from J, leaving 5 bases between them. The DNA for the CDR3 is TGTGCCAGCAGCTTGGGAGTGAACACTGAAGCTTTCTTT. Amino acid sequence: CASSLGVNTEAFF. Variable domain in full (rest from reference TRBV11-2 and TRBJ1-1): EAGVAQSPRYKIIEKRQSVAFWCNPISGHATLYWYQQILGQGPKLLIQFQNNGVVDDSQLPKDRFSAERLKGVDSTLKIQPAKLEDSAVYLCASSLGVNTEAFFGQGTRLTVV.

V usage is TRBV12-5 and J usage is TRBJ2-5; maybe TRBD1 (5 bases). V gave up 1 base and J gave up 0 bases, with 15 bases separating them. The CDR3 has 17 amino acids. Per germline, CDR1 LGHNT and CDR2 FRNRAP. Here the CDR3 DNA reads TGTGCTAGTGGTTTGGGACCCTCAGCAGGGTACCAAGAGACCCAGTACTTC. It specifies CASGLGPSAGYQETQYF.

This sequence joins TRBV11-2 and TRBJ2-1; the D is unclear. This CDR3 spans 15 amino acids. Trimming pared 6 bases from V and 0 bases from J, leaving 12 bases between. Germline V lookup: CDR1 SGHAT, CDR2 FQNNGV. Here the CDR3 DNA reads TGTGCCAGCAGAAATTTCACCAGCTCCTACAATGAGCAGTTCTTC. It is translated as CASRNFTSSYNEQFF. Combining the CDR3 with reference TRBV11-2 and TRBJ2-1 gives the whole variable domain EAGVAQSPRYKIIEKRQSVAFWCNPISGHATLYWYQQILGQGPKLLIQFQNNGVVDDSQLPKDRFSAERLKGVDSTLKIQPAKLEDSAVYLCASRNFTSSYNEQFFGPGTRLTVL.

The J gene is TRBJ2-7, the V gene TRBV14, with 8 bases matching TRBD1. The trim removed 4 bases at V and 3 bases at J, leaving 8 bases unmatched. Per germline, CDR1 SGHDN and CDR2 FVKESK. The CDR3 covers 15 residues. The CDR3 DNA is TGTGCCAGCAGCCGAGGCCTCAGGGGGCTCTACGAGCAGTACTTC. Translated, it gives CASSRGLRGLYEQYF.